A single TCR beta chain is shown here with its context. Which antigen it targets is not known. No much larger clone exists at a distance of one base, and base qualities are not known. This entry belongs to a study of CD8 T cells in ankylosing spondylitis (dated by TCRdb to between 2016 and 2019). Some background on the complete study: The study profiled T cell receptor beta repertoires in healthy donors and ankylosing spondylitis patients to find disease-linked TCR variants. The full study cohort was made up of 25 ankylosing spondylitis patients and 95 to 130 healthy donors. Peripheral blood was sampled, and synovial fluid was also collected from ankylosing spondylitis patients. Points the paper makes about the study in general: A TCR beta motif made up of several highly homologous amino acid variants appeared to be characteristic of blood from ankylosing spondylitis patients. According to the report, matched synovial fluid samples from ankylosing spondylitis patients were significantly enriched for the disease-linked clones. Some motif variants had previously been reported in the synovial fluid and blood of reactive arthritis patients, which suggests shared mechanisms of disease initiation. The disease-linked clones showed a CD8+ phenotype and occurred at relatively low frequencies in peripheral blood.

The reads were generated on an Illumina HiSeq 2500. Quantitative 5'-RACE with molecular barcodes was the method used to prepare the TCR beta libraries. For the original study's pipeline: A new computational method, built on a probabilistic model of VDJ rearrangement, was used to identify disease-linked TCR variants. TCRdb handled the public reads itself, with Q25 trimming in fastp and clone calling in MiXCR, and kept productive beta chains. Identical CDR3 protein sequences are pooled into one entry, listed with their most common genes and DNA. These V and J calls derive from TCRdb rather than the authors' analysis. Across this sample there are roughly 230,000 distinct CDR3 sequences, with 18% seen only once. The ten most abundant clones make up less than 35% of the sample. The germline V gene specifies MNHEY as CDR1 and SVGAGI as CDR2. The cysteine opens and the phenylalanine closes a CDR3 of 16 amino acids. Only CDR3 DNA is held: 48 bases, read in frame from base 1. V ends up 2 bases short and J 5 bases short, with an unmatched junction base count of 9.

The clonotype comes from a male donor with ankylosing spondylitis or in good health (not recorded which). The chain was built from TRBV6-5 and TRBJ2-5; TRBD1 agrees with 9 junctional bases. The sample consisted of blood, either unsorted or a sorted T cell fraction (not recorded which). The CDR3 sequence is CASSYAPGQGMETQYF. Here is the DNA: TGTGCCAGCAGTTACGCTCCGGGACAGGGTATGGAGACCCAGTACTTC.